This T cell receptor beta chain was captured in a study of CD8 T cells in ankylosing spondylitis. TCRdb fed the 5' RACE reads into MiXCR, producing one record per CDR3 protein. This table has some 240,000 distinct CDR3 sequences, under 20% appearing once. Study-level findings and limits: Blood of patients with ankylosing spondylitis appeared to be characterized by a TCR beta motif of roughly eight highly homologous variants. Matched synovial fluid from ankylosing spondylitis patients was reported to be enriched for disease-linked clones. A subset of motif variants has previously been described in the synovial fluid and blood of reactive arthritis. Disease-linked clones were found to be CD8+ and relatively rare in peripheral blood.

This clonotype showed up many times. Its target is not known. CDR1 and CDR2 (germline): SGHVS, FQNEAQ. The CDR3 runs 13 residues. V shed 5 bases and J shed 2 bases, with 10 bases lying between them. This TCR was sampled from a male donor with ankylosing spondylitis or in good health (not recorded which). Input material: blood, either unsorted or a sorted T cell fraction (not recorded which). The chain recombines TRBV7-8 with TRBJ2-7; D not resolved. The DNA for the CDR3 is TGTGCCAGCAGCCCCCTTGAAGCCTACGAGCAGTACTTC. Residues: CASSPLEAYEQYF.